The 11 T cell receptor beta chains below all came from one sample that was sequenced in a study of shared clonotypes between healthy human individuals. The method was immunoSEQ multiplex PCR; TCRdb's version includes in-frame clones alone and lacks a portion of them. The sample carries about 1.1 million clones, 60% to 85% recorded once. The sequenced material came from memory CD4+ T cells from PBMCs. Subset given: CD45RA-negative fraction. These receptors were obtained from a man aged 18 to 29 in good health. Some clones in this sample may be carry-over from other donors' samples.

This clone was picked up a small number of times. The V call is TRBV10-3, the J call TRBJ1-1; possibly TRBD1 for D (5 bases). Trimming removed 11 bases from V and 4 bases from J, with 17 bases in between. This CDR3 comprises 13 residues. Germline V gene data show CDR1 as ENHRY and CDR2 as SYGVKD. The CDR3 protein is CAVRGVEGTEAFF. CDR3 bases: TGTGCCGTAAGAGGGGTGGAGGGCACTGAAGCTTTCTTT.

With respect to this clone: Other DNA variants within this sample encode the same CDR3. The gene calls are TRBV30 and TRBJ2-6; unclear D gene. The V gene lost 4 bases and the J gene lost 3 bases, with 4 bases spanning the gap. The germline gives CDR1 GTSNPN, CDR2 SVGIG (reference sequence). The CDR3 loop spans 12 amino acids. The CDR3 is CAWTSGANVLTF. In DNA, the CDR3 is TGTGCCTGGACGAGTGGGGCCAACGTCCTGACTTTC.

This clone appeared a few times. Additional DNA sequences in this sample encode the identical CDR3. J is TRBJ1-5 and V is TRBV28; TRBD1 aligns across 7 bases. V gave up 6 bases and J gave up 7 bases; unmatched junction bases: 3. CDR1 MDHEN and CDR2 SYDVKM come from the germline V gene. This CDR3 region has 12 residues. The CDR3 region has the DNA TGTGCCAGCAGGACAGGGCACCAGCCCCAGCATTTT. It yields the protein CASRTGHQPQHF. Full variable domain (remainder filled in from reference TRBV28 and TRBJ1-5): DVKVTQSSRYLVKRTGEKVFLECVQDMDHENMFWYRQDPGLGLRLIYFSYDVKMKEKGDIPEGYSVSREKKERFSLILESASTNQTSMYLCASRTGHQPQHFGDGTRLSIL.

This clone has more than one count but fewer than ten. The DNA of the CDR3 is TGCGCCAGCAGCCAATCCGGGGGCTTCACAGATACGCAGTATTTT. It is translated as CASSQSGGFTDTQYF. This rearrangement joins TRBV5-1 to TRBJ2-3; tentatively, D is TRBD1 or TRBD2 (6 bases each). Trimming shortened V by 4 bases and J by 2 bases, and 14 bases separated the two germline ends. The germline gives CDR1 SGHRS, CDR2 YFSETQ. This CDR3 region has 15 residues.

This chain connects TRBV19 to TRBJ2-6; D not certain. Germline CDR1 is LNHDA and CDR2 is SQIVND (reference sequence). The CDR3 has 17 amino acids. V was cut by 3 bases and J by 0 bases, with 12 bases left in between. In DNA, the CDR3 is TGTGCCAGTAGTATCTGGTCGGGCAGCTCTGGGGCCAACGTCCTGACTTTC. It specifies CASSIWSGSSGANVLTF.

For this clone: Other DNA sequences in this sample translate to the same CDR3. V is TRBV6-1 and J is TRBJ2-7; 9 nucleotides agree with TRBD2. V was clipped by 4 bases and J by 1 base; unmatched bases: 5. Germline loops: CDR1 MNHNS, CDR2 SASEGT. The CDR3 sequence is 15 residues long. The DNA for the CDR3 is TGTGCCAGCAGTGTTAGCGGGAGCGAGTCCTACGAGCAGTACTTC. It specifies CASSVSGSESYEQYF.

The chain links TRBV4-1 to TRBJ2-1, with D possibly TRBD2 on 6 matching bases. Germline values: CDR1 MGHRA, CDR2 YSYEKL. The CDR3 has 14 residues. V shed 5 bases and J shed 13 bases, with 21 bases lying between them. The CDR3 nucleotides are TGCGCCAGCAGCACAAGCCGGGACTCTTTGAGACAGTTCTTC. Protein product: CASSTSRDSLRQFF.

The rearrangement links TRBV19 to TRBJ1-2, with D perhaps matching TRBD1 (5 bases). The CDR3 spans 15 residues. The germline V gene encodes CDR1 LNHDA and CDR2 SQIVND (reference sequence). V lost 5 bases and J lost 4, with 17 bases in between. CDR3 DNA sequence: TGTGCCAGTAGTGAGCCCCGTGGGGGGGGCTATGGCTACACCTTC. Translating it yields CASSEPRGGGYGYTF.

The chain couples TRBV27 to TRBJ2-1, with TRBD2 identical over 8 bases. This CDR3 contains 18 residues. The germline CDR1 and CDR2 sequences are MNHEY and SMNVEV (reference sequence). Trimming at V came to 1 base and at J to 4 bases, leaving 12 bases not matched to a gene. The CDR3 reads CASSLWGRGAGEYNEQFF. The CDR3 DNA reads TGTGCCAGCAGTTTATGGGGGAGGGGAGCGGGAGAGTACAATGAGCAGTTCTTC.

The chain uses TRBV19 and TRBJ1-1; 11 bases agree with TRBD1. Germline V gene lookup returns CDR1 LNHDA and CDR2 SQIVND (reference sequence). This CDR3 is built from 14 residues. Losses at the gene ends were 5 bases for V and 6 bases for J; bases not matched to a gene: 5. CDR3 DNA sequence: TGTGCCAGTAGTCTACCGGACAGGGGGCCTGAAGCTTTCTTT. Amino acid sequence: CASSLPDRGPEAFF.

This clone was seen just once. The chain joins TRBV19 to TRBJ1-3; no clear D gene. CDR1 is LNHDA and CDR2 is SQIVND in the germline V gene (reference sequence). The CDR3 consists of 11 residues. The ends were cut back, 9 bases at V and 8 bases at J, with 11 bases in the middle. The CDR3 here is CASQREDTIYF. The CDR3 bases are TGTGCCAGCCAGCGGGAAGACACCATATATTTT.